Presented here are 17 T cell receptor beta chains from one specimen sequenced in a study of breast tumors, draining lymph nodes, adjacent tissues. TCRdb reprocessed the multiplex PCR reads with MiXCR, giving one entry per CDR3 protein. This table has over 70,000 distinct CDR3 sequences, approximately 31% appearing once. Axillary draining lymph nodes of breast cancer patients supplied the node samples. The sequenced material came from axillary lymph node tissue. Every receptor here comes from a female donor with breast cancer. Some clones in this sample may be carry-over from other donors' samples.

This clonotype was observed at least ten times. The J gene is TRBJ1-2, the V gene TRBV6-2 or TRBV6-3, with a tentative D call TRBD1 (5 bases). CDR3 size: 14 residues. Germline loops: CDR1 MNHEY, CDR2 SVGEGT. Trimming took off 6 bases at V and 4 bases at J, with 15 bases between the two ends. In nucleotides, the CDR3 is TGTGCCAGCAGAGACCCGGGACGCATCTATGGCTACACCTTC. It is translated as CASRDPGRIYGYTF.

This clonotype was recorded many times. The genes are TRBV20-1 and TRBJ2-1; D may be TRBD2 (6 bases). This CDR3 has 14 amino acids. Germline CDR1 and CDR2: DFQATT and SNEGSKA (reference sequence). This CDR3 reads CRTVPSAPLNEQFF. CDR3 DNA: TGCAGAACCGTCCCTAGCGCCCCTCTGAATGAGCAGTTCTTC.

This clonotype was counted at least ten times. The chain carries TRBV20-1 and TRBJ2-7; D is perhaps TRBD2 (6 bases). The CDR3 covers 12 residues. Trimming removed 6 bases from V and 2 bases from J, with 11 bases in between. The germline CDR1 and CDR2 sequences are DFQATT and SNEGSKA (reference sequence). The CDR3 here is CSAGGGAYEQYF. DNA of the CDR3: TGCAGTGCCGGAGGAGGGGCCTACGAGCAGTACTTC.

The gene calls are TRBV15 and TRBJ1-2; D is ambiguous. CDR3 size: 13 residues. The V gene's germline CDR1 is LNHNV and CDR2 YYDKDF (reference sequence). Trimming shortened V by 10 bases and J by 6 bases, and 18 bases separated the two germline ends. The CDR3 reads CAKLPLPNHGYTF. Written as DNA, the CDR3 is TGTGCCAAATTACCCCTTCCCAACCATGGCTACACCTTC.

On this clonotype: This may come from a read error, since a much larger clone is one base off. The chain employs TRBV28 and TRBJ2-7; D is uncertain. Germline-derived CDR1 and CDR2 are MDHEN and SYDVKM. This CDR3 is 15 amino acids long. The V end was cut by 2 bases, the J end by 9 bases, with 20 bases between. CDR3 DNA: TGTGCCAGCAGTTTAAGGGTCAGGCAGATCCTCAGGCAGTACTTC. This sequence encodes CASSLRVRQILRQYF.

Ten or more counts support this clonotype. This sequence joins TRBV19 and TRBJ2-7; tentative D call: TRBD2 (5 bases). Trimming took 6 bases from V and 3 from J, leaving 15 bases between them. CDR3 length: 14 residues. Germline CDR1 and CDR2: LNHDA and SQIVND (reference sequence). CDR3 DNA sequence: TGTGCCAGTAGCCCCGGGGTAGACTTCTACGAGCAGTACTTC. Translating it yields CASSPGVDFYEQYF.

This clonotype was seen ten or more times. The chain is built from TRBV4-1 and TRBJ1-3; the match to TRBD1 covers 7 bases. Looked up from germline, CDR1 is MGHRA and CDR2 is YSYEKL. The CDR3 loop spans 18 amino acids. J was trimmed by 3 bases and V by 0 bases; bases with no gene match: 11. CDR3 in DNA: TGCGCCAGCAGCCAAGATCCCGGACAGGCAACAAATGGAAACACCATATATTTT. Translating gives CASSQDPGQATNGNTIYF.

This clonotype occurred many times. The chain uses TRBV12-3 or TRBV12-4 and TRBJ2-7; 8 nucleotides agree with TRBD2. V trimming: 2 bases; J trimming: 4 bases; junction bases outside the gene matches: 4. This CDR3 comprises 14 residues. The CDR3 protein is CASSLREGLYEQYF. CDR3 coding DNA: TGTGCCAGCAGTTTACGGGAGGGTCTTTACGAGCAGTACTTC.

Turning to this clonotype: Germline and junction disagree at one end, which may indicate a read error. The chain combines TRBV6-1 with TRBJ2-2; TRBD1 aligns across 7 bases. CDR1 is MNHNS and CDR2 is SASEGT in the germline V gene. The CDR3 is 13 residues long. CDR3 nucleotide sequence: TGTGTCAGCAAGCAGCAGGGGGTCGGGGAGCTGTTTTTT. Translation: CVSKQQGVGELFF.

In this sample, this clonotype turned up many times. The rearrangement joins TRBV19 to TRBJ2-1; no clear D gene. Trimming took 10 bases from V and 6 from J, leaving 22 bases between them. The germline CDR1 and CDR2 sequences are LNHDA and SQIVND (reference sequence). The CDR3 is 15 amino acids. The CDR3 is CATIVYSPQGNEQFF. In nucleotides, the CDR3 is TGTGCCACCATAGTATATTCTCCCCAAGGCAATGAGCAGTTCTTC.

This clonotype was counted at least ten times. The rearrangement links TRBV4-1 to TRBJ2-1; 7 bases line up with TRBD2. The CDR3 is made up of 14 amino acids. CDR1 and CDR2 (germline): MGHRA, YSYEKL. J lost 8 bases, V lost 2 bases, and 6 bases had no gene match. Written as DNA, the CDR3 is TGCGCCAGCAGCCAAATCAGCCGGGGGGATGAGCAGTTCTTC. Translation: CASSQISRGDEQFF.

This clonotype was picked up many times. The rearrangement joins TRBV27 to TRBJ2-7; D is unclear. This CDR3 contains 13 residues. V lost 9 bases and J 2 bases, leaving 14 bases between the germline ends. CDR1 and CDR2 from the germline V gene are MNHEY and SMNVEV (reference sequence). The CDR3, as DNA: TGTGCCAGTTCGCGCCCGTCCGCCTACGAGCAGTACTTC. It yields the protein CASSRPSAYEQYF.

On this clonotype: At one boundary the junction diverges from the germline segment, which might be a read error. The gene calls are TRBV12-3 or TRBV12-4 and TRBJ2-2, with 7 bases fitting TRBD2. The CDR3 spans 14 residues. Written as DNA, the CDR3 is TGTGCCAGCAGAGGCGGGAGTCGGACCGGGGAGTTGTTTTTT. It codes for CASRGGSRTGELFF.

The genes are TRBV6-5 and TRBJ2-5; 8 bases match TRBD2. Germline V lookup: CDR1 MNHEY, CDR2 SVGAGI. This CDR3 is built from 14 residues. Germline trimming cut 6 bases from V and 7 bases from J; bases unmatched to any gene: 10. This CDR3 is CASRGSLAVGTQYF. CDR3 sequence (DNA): TGTGCCAGCAGAGGGTCACTAGCGGTAGGGACCCAGTACTTC.

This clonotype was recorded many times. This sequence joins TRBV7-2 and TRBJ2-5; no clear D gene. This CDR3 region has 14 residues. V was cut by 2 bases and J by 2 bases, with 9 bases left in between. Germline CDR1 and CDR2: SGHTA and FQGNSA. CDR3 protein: CASSLFNEQETQYF. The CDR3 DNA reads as TGTGCCAGCAGCTTATTTAACGAACAAGAGACCCAGTACTTC.

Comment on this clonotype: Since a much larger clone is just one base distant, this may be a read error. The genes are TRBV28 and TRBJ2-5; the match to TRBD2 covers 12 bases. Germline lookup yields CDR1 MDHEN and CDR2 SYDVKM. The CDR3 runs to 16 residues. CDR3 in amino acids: CASTGPSGRVRETQHF. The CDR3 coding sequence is TGTGCCAGCACCGGACCTAGCGGGAGGGTCCGTGAGACCCAGCACTTC.

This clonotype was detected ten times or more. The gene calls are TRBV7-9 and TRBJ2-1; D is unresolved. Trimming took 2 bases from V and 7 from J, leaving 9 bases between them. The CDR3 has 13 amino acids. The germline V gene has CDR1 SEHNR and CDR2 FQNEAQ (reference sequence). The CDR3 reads CASSLPTGNEQFF. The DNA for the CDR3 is TGTGCCAGCAGCTTACCTACTGGGAATGAGCAGTTCTTC.